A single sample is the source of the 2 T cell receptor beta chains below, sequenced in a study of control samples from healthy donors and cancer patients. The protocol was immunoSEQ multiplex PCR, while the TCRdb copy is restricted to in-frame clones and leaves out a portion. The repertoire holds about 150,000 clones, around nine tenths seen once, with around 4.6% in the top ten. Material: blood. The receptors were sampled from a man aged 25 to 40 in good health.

For the CDR3, the DNA is TGTGCCAGCAGCGTAGCTACGACTAACTATGGCTACACCTTC. This gives the protein CASSVATTNYGYTF. This chain links TRBV9 with TRBJ1-2; D remains ambiguous. With 0 bases removed from V and 0 bases from J, the gap between germline ends came to 6 bases. The germline V gene encodes CDR1 SGDLS and CDR2 YYNGEE. This CDR3 is built from 14 residues.

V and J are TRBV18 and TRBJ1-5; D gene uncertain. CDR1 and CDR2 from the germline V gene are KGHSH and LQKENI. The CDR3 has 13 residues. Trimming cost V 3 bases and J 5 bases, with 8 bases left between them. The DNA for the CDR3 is TGTGCCAGCTCACCCAAAGATGATCAGCCCCAGCATTTT. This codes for CASSPKDDQPQHF.